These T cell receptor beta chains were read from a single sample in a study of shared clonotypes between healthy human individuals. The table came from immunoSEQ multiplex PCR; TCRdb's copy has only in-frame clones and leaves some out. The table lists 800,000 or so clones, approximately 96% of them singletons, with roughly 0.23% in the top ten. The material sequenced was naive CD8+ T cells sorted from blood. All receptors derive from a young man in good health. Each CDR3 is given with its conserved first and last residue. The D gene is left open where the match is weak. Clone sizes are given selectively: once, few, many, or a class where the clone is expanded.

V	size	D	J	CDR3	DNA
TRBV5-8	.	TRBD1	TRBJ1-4	CASSETGATNEKLFF	TGTGCCAGCAGCGAAACAGGGGCAACTAATGAAAAACTGTTTTTT
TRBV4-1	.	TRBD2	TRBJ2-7	CASSQGQRGTYEQYF	TGCGCCAGCAGCCAAGGCCAGCGGGGAACCTACGAGCAGTACTTC
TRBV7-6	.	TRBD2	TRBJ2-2	CASSSEAGLPDTGELFF	TGTGCCAGCAGCTCAGAAGCGGGACTACCAGACACCGGGGAGCTGTTTTTT
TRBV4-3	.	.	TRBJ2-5	CASSQHPGQRETQYF	TGCGCCAGCAGCCAGCATCCGGGACAAAGAGAGACCCAGTACTTC
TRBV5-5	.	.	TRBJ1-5	CASSLAPGPGQPQHF	TGTGCCAGCAGCTTGGCCCCGGGGCCGGGACAGCCCCAGCATTTT
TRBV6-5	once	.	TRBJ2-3	CASSYSGRAGTDTQYF	TGTGCCAGCAGTTACTCGGGTCGGGCGGGAACAGATACGCAGTATTTT
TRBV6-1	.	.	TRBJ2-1	CASSGTGTLSYNEQFF	TGTGCCAGCAGTGGCACCGGGACACTATCCTACAATGAGCAGTTCTTC
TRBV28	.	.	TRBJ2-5	CASSLALRVDTQYF	TGTGCCAGCAGTCTGGCCTTGAGGGTGGATACCCAGTACTTC
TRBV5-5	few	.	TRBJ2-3	CASSLFADTQYF	TGTGCCAGCAGCTTGTTTGCGGATACGCAGTATTTT
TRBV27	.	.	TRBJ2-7	CASSWGLSSYEQYF	TGTGCCAGCAGTTGGGGGCTAAGCTCCTACGAGCAGTACTTC
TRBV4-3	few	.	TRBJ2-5	CASSQVLGGKETQYF	TGCGCCAGCAGCCAGGTCCTAGGCGGGAAAGAGACCCAGTACTTC
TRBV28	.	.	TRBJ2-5	CASSCRDGGSRETQYF	TGTGCCAGCAGTTGCCGCGATGGGGGCTCGCGAGAGACCCAGTACTTC
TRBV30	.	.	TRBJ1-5	CAWSVQGGSLPQHF	TGTGCCTGGAGTGTACAGGGTGGCTCTTTGCCCCAGCATTTT
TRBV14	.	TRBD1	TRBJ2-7	CACRGQGNYEQYF	TGTGCCTGCCGGGGACAGGGGAACTACGAGCAGTACTTC
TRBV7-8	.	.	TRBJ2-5	CASSLARGAETQYF	TGTGCCAGCAGCTTAGCTCGGGGCGCAGAGACCCAGTACTTC
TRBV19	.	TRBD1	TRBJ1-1	CASSIGQGAMNTEAFF	TGTGCCAGTAGTATTGGACAGGGGGCAATGAACACTGAAGCTTTCTTT